A selection of T cell receptor beta chains follows, all from one sample in a study of CD8+CD57+ T cells in acquired aplastic anemia. TCRdb re-called the reads through MiXCR, storing one row per CDR3 protein. Of 200,000 to 250,000 distinct CDR3 sequences in the sample, roughly 50% were seen once. The material sequenced was sorted CD4+, CD8+, or CD8+CD57+ T cells (not recorded which) from PBMCs. The receptor set was obtained from a human donor with aplastic anemia. CDR3s include the opening cysteine and the closing phenylalanine or tryptophan. D genes are given only for firm matches. Clone size is shown for a subset of rows, as once, few, many or a class of expanded clone.

clone size	V gene	D gene	J gene	CDR3 protein	CDR3 DNA
-	TRBV7-2	-	TRBJ2-7	CASSAGDLVGDEQYF	TGTGCCAGCAGCGCCGGGGATCTCGTAGGGGACGAGCAGTACTTC
-	TRBV15	TRBD1	TRBJ2-7	CATSRGQGLDEQYF	TGTGCCACCAGCAGGGGACAGGGGCTGGACGAGCAGTACTTC
-	TRBV4-1	TRBD2	TRBJ2-1	CASSHLGGGGNPEQFF	TGCGCCAGCAGCCACCTGGGCGGGGGGGGTAATCCTGAGCAGTTCTTC
few	TRBV7-2	TRBD2	TRBJ2-7	CASSYRRDYNPPSEQYF	TGTGCCAGCAGCTATCGTCGGGACTACAACCCACCCTCCGAGCAGTACTTC
few	TRBV2	-	TRBJ2-7	CASSWTQAYEQYF	TGTGCCAGCAGTTGGACACAAGCCTACGAGCAGTACTTC
many	TRBV19	-	TRBJ1-5	CASSGLQGTDQPQHF	TGTGCCAGTAGTGGCCTTCAGGGGACGGATCAGCCCCAGCATTTT
-	TRBV7-3	-	TRBJ1-2	CASRTRGGYTF	TGTGCCAGCAGGACGAGAGGTGGCTACACCTTC
-	TRBV19	-	TRBJ1-5	CASARQYRQPQHF	TGTGCCAGTGCCCGACAGTATCGTCAGCCCCAGCATTTT
-	TRBV6-1	-	TRBJ2-7	CASSGEAGGGNEQYF	TGTGCCAGCAGCGGTGAGGCAGGGGGAGGAAACGAGCAGTACTTC
-	TRBV25-1	-	TRBJ1-3	CASSESGSGNTIYF	TGTGCCAGCAGTGAATCTGGCTCTGGAAACACCATATATTTT
many	TRBV5-1	-	TRBJ2-2	CASSPGLPTGELFF	TGCGCCAGCAGCCCGGGACTTCCTACCGGGGAGCTGTTTTTT
-	TRBV6-5	-	TRBJ2-7	CASSYGTNLRGLKYEQYF	TGTGCCAGCAGCTACGGGACAAATTTACGGGGTTTAAAATACGAGCAGTACTTC
once	TRBV5-4	-	TRBJ1-5	CASSPGPGEGQPQHF	TGTGCCAGCAGCCCGGGACCCGGTGAGGGTCAGCCCCAGCATTTT
-	TRBV10-3	TRBD1	TRBJ1-6	CAISLVGGQGDSPLHF	TGTGCCATCAGTTTAGTGGGAGGGCAGGGGGACTCACCCCTCCACTTT
-	TRBV6-5	-	TRBJ2-5	CASSYSIVLETQYF	TGTGCCAGCAGTTACTCGATCGTATTGGAGACCCAGTACTTC
-	TRBV9	-	TRBJ2-1	CASSVGQYVPNEQLF	TGTGCCAGCAGCGTAGGCCAGTACGTGCCCAATGAGCAGCTCTTC
-	TRBV19	TRBD1	TRBJ2-7	CASSPPGQFDEQYF	TGTGCCAGTAGTCCCCCGGGACAGTTCGACGAGCAGTACTTC
few	TRBV4-2	TRBD2	TRBJ2-7	CASSKGLAGYEQYF	TGTGCCAGCAGCAAGGGACTAGCGGGCTACGAGCAGTACTTC
few	TRBV10-3	-	TRBJ2-5	CASSPWTEETQYF	TGTGCCAGCAGTCCCTGGACGGAAGAGACCCAGTACTTC
once	TRBV10-3	TRBD2	TRBJ2-5	CAISESTSSGYQETQYF	TGTGCCATCAGTGAGTCGACCTCTAGCGGGTACCAAGAGACCCAGTACTTC
-	TRBV19	-	TRBJ2-7	CASSQDSGGTRSSYEQYF	TGTGCCAGCAGCCAAGATAGCGGAGGAACTAGGAGCTCCTACGAGCAGTACTTC
-	TRBV20-1	-	TRBJ1-1	CSTQRGGGNTEAFF	TGCAGTACCCAGCGGGGGGGCGGGAACACTGAAGCTTTCTTT
many	TRBV7-2	TRBD1	TRBJ2-2	CASRRTGDTGELFF	TGTGCCAGCAGGAGGACAGGGGACACCGGGGAGCTGTTTTTT
many	TRBV25-1	-	TRBJ1-1	CASSEVEGRGGTEAFF	TGTGCCAGCAGTGAAGTGGAAGGTAGGGGCGGCACTGAAGCTTTCTTT
-	TRBV12-3/TRBV12-4	-	TRBJ1-1	CASSLWRSGPGVAFF	TGTGCCAGCAGTTTATGGCGGTCGGGCCCCGGGGTAGCTTTCTTT